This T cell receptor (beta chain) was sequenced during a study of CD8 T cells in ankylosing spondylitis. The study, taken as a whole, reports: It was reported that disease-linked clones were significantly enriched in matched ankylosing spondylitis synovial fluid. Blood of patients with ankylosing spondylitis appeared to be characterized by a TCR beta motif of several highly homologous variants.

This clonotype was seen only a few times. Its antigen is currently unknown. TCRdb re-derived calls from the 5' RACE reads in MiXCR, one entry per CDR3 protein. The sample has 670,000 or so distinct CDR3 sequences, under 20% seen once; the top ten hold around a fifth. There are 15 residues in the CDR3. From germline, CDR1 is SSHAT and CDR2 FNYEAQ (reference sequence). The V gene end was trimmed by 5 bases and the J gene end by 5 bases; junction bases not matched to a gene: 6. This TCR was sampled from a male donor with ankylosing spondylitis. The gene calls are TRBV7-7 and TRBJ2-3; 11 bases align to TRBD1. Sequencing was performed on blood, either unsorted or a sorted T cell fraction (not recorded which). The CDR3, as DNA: TGTGCCAGCAGCCCAGAGGACAGGGGGCTAGATACGCAGTATTTT. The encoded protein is CASSPEDRGLDTQYF.